The T cell receptor (beta chain) described here comes from a study of shared clonotypes between healthy human individuals. Study in general: Used for every donor were three CD4 naive, three CD4 memory, two CD8 naive and one CD8 memory plate.

Clones were sequenced by immunoSEQ multiplex PCR, and TCRdb holds only the in-frame ones, with some missing. This sample has 1,400,000 or so clones, with about 98.5% found just once. Overall study results and limits: It was observed that roughly 4.8% of naive CD4 clonotypes were shared across a few donors. As a rule, naive subsets had a larger estimated richness than memory subsets. Sorted-subset sequencing was shown by rarefaction to be incomplete despite large depth.

Trimming stripped 2 bases from V and 5 bases from J, with 15 bases between. CDR1 MDHEN and CDR2 SYDVKM come from the germline V gene. This CDR3 is built from 15 residues. This clone came up once. Its target is unknown. Material: naive CD4+ T cells sorted from blood. Subset denoted: CD45RA+ positively selected. The receptor comes from a man aged 30-40 years in good health. The chain couples TRBV28 to TRBJ2-5, with D perhaps matching TRBD1 (5 bases). The CDR3 sequence: CASSLMAPAGETQYF. The DNA for the CDR3 is TGTGCCAGCAGTTTAATGGCCCCAGCAGGGGAGACCCAGTACTTC.